The 28 T cell receptor beta chains below all came from one sample that was sequenced in a study of OX40 agonist ivuxolimab in advanced cancers. Here immunoSEQ multiplex PCR was the method, and the copy in TCRdb shows in-frame clones only, minus some. The sample lists about 38,000 clones, about nine tenths occurring once. The material was CD4+ or CD8+ T cells sorted from blood, obtained in a trial of the OX40 agonist ivuxolimab. Every receptor here comes from an adult with an advanced solid tumor such as melanoma, head and neck, liver or kidney cancer.

CDR3 nucleotide sequence: TGTGCCAGCAGTCCAATCGAAGGCTATGGCTACACCTTC. Its translation is CASSPIEGYGYTF. The chain links TRBV25-1 to TRBJ1-2; no firm D call. The CDR3 length is 13 residues. Germline V gives CDR1 MGHDK, CDR2 SYGVNS. Trimming pared 5 bases from V and 4 bases from J, leaving 11 bases between.

The chain couples TRBV7-9 to TRBJ1-1; D is possibly TRBD1 (6 bases). Germline V gene data show CDR1 as SEHNR and CDR2 as FQNEAQ (reference sequence). The ends were cut back, 1 base at V and 8 bases at J, with 8 bases in the middle. The CDR3 is made up of 12 amino acids. Written as DNA, the CDR3 is TGTGCCAGCAGCTTAGGGGGGGGCGAAGCTTTCTTT. This sequence encodes CASSLGGGEAFF.

This clone came up once. The CDR3 region is CASSSSPGLTEAFF. The CDR3 DNA sequence: TGTGCCAGCAGCTCGTCCCCTGGGCTCACTGAAGCTTTCTTT. The chain combines TRBV11-2 with TRBJ1-1; D is unresolved. Germline V gene data show CDR1 as SGHAT and CDR2 as FQNNGV. The length of the CDR3 is 14 residues. The ends were cut back, 4 bases at V and 4 bases at J, with 13 bases in the middle.

V is TRBV7-2 and J is TRBJ2-7; no clear D. The CDR3 is 14 amino acids. Trimming removed 5 bases from V and 5 bases from J, with 16 bases in between. Germline values: CDR1 SGHTA, CDR2 FQGNSA. The CDR3: CASSLAPRPHEQYF. The CDR3 bases are TGTGCCAGCAGCCTGGCCCCCAGGCCCCACGAGCAGTACTTC.

The rearrangement joins TRBV19 to TRBJ2-2; 8 nucleotides match TRBD1. In germline, CDR1 is LNHDA, CDR2 SQIVND (reference sequence). Trimming removed 5 bases from V and 5 bases from J; junction bases left unmatched: 4. CDR3 size: 14 residues. CDR3 coding DNA: TGTGCCAGTAGTTCAGGGGGCCAAACCGGGGAGCTGTTTTTT. Amino acid sequence: CASSSGGQTGELFF.

The rearrangement joins TRBV27 to TRBJ2-1; weak D call: TRBD2 (6 bases). The germline gives CDR1 MNHEY, CDR2 SMNVEV (reference sequence). The CDR3 runs to 15 residues. Trimming shortened V by 5 bases and J by 0 bases, and 11 bases separated the two germline ends. The CDR3: CASSPYSGSYNEQFF. The DNA of the CDR3 is TGTGCCAGCAGTCCGTATAGCGGCTCCTACAATGAGCAGTTCTTC.

This chain's CDR3 is CASSPGLAGGPGTDTQYF. CDR3 DNA: TGTGCCAGCAGCCCGGGACTAGCGGGGGGGCCGGGCACAGATACGCAGTATTTT. The chain joins TRBV13 to TRBJ2-3; 16 bases align to TRBD2. CDR1 PRHDT and CDR2 FYEKMQ come from the germline V gene (reference sequence). V trimming: 5 bases; J trimming: 1 base; junction bases outside the gene matches: 6. This CDR3 contains 18 residues. Based on the CDR3 plus reference TRBV13 and TRBJ2-3, the full variable domain is AAGVIQSPRHLIKEKRETATLKCYPIPRHDTVYWYQQGPGQDPQFLISFYEKMQSDKGSIPDRFSAQQFSDYHSELNMSSLELGDSALYFCASSPGLAGGPGTDTQYFGPGTRLTVL.

J is TRBJ1-1 and V is TRBV9, with D uncertain. V was cut by 4 bases and J by 4 bases, with 17 bases left in between. This CDR3 is 15 amino acids long. The germline CDR1 and CDR2 sequences are SGDLS and YYNGEE. The CDR3 DNA sequence: TGTGCCAGCAGCCCCGACCAGGTGATGAGCACTGAAGCTTTCTTT. This translates into CASSPDQVMSTEAFF.

By proportion, this clone is large (0.1 to 1%). The chain recombines TRBV7-8 with TRBJ1-1; the match to TRBD1 covers 8 bases. CDR1 and CDR2 (germline): SGHVS, FQNEAQ. V shed 6 bases, J shed 4 bases, and the junction held 10 bases outside the gene matches. The CDR3 spans 15 residues. The CDR3 here is CASRQPTGGGTEAFF. In nucleotides, the CDR3 is TGTGCCAGCAGGCAACCTACAGGGGGTGGCACTGAAGCTTTCTTT.

This sequence joins TRBV10-1 and TRBJ2-1; the D gene could be TRBD1 or TRBD2 (5 bases each). CDR1 is WNHNN, CDR2 SYGVQD, per germline (reference sequence). The CDR3 runs 14 residues. V was clipped by 2 bases and J by 7 bases, with 12 bases between them. This CDR3 reads CASSEGHGANEQFF. The DNA of the CDR3 is TGCGCCAGCAGTGAGGGCCACGGGGCTAATGAGCAGTTCTTC.

V and J are TRBV6-5 and TRBJ2-7; no clear D. This CDR3 is built from 13 residues. Trimming took off 1 base at V and 6 bases at J, with 10 bases between the two ends. Germline lookup yields CDR1 MNHEY and CDR2 SVGAGI. CDR3 protein: CASSYLEDGEQYF. DNA for the CDR3: TGTGCCAGCAGTTACTTAGAGGACGGCGAGCAGTACTTC.

The CDR3 is CASSYAGVNNEQFF. The CDR3 DNA is TGTGCCAGCAGTTACGCGGGGGTAAACAATGAGCAGTTCTTC. This rearrangement joins TRBV6-5 to TRBJ2-1, with TRBD2 matching over 7 bases. Per germline, CDR1 MNHEY and CDR2 SVGAGI. The length of the CDR3 is 14 residues. V shed 2 bases and J 5 bases; nucleotides not matched to a gene: 3.

The V call is TRBV4-3, the J call TRBJ2-7; D remains unclear. Germline V lookup: CDR1 LGHNA, CDR2 YSLEER. The V and J ends lost 0 bases and 3 bases respectively, with 12 bases between them. This CDR3 is built from 15 residues. The CDR3 reads CASSQDLGYYYEQYF. DNA for the CDR3: TGCGCCAGCAGCCAAGATTTGGGGTACTACTACGAGCAGTACTTC.

For this clone: Other nucleotide sequences in the sample specify the same CDR3. The V call is TRBV4-1, the J call TRBJ2-3, with D tentatively TRBD2 (6 bases). V lost 0 bases and J lost 3, with 7 bases in between. CDR1 and CDR2 (germline): MGHRA, YSYEKL. The CDR3 contains 14 residues. CDR3 protein: CASSQDGGTDTQYF. In DNA form, the CDR3 reads TGCGCCAGCAGCCAAGATGGGGGGACAGATACGCAGTATTTT.

The chain is built from TRBV7-2 and TRBJ2-1; D not certain. Germline CDR1 SGHTA, CDR2 FQGNSA. Deletions cut 4 bases from V and 7 bases from J, with 8 bases between. This CDR3 region has 12 residues. CDR3: CASSSAWNEQFF. The CDR3 nucleotides are TGTGCCAGCAGCTCCGCGTGGAATGAGCAGTTCTTC.

The chain couples TRBV7-6 to TRBJ2-7; TRBD2 might be the D (5 bases). This CDR3 spans 13 amino acids. The germline CDR1 and CDR2 sequences are SGHVS and FNYEAQ. The V and J ends lost 2 bases and 0 bases respectively, with 5 bases between them. The CDR3 loop is CASSLTSSYEQYF. CDR3 coding DNA: TGTGCCAGCAGCTTAACTAGCTCCTACGAGCAGTACTTC.

The genes are TRBV27 and TRBJ2-2; TRBD1 agrees at 8 bases. The CDR3 covers 13 residues. V lost 11 bases and J lost 3; bases outside the gene matches: 5. CDR1 is MNHEY, CDR2 SMNVEV, per germline (reference sequence). The CDR3 sequence is CAVRGLDTGELFF. CDR3 DNA sequence: TGTGCCGTCAGGGGGCTGGACACCGGGGAGCTGTTTTTT.

This clone showed up just once. The V call is TRBV4-3, the J call TRBJ2-7; the D gene is possibly TRBD2 (6 bases). The V end lost 1 base, the J end lost 1 base, and 29 bases lay between the germline ends. Germline lookup yields CDR1 LGHNA and CDR2 YSLEER. The CDR3 runs 21 residues. The CDR3 DNA is TGCGCCAGCAGCCAAGTTGGTACTTTGGCGGGGCTCGGCGAAACGTCCTACGAGCAGTACTTC. This translates into CASSQVGTLAGLGETSYEQYF.

This clone came up once. This chain links TRBV29-1 with TRBJ2-4; D is ambiguous. The V gene's germline CDR1 is SQVTM and CDR2 ANQGSEA. V was trimmed by 0 bases and J by 5 bases, leaving 5 bases between them. CDR3 size: 12 residues. Here the CDR3 reads CSVEDSQNIQYF. For the CDR3, the DNA is TGCAGCGTTGAAGACAGCCAAAACATTCAGTACTTC.

This clone was detected once. This chain uses TRBV5-8 with TRBJ2-7; D uncertain. The V gene lost 0 bases and the J gene lost 0 bases, with 10 bases spanning the gap. The CDR3 consists of 15 residues. Germline V gene sequence: CDR1 SGHTS, CDR2 YDEGEE. Here the CDR3 reads CASSLGASSSYEQYF. The CDR3 nucleotides are TGTGCCAGCAGCTTGGGGGCGTCGTCCTCCTACGAGCAGTACTTC.

A few counts support this clone. CDR3 in DNA: TGTGCCAGCAGACCTTCTGGAAACACCATATATTTT. It is translated as CASRPSGNTIYF. The V and J genes are TRBV25-1 and TRBJ1-3, with D unresolved. The CDR3 length is 12 residues. Germline-derived CDR1 and CDR2 are MGHDK and SYGVNS. V gave up 6 bases and J gave up 1 base, with 4 bases separating them.

This chain uses TRBV28 with TRBJ2-7, with 10 positions matching TRBD2. Germline trimming cut 3 bases from V and 0 bases from J; bases unmatched to any gene: 11. CDR3 length equals 18 residues. Germline values: CDR1 MDHEN, CDR2 SYDVKM. In DNA form, the CDR3 reads TGTGCCAGCAGTTTTGGCGTTCTAGCGGGGGAGTTCTCCTACGAGCAGTACTTC. It codes for CASSFGVLAGEFSYEQYF.

This chain links TRBV11-2 with TRBJ1-6, with 8 bases matching TRBD1. V lost 5 bases to trimming and J lost 2 bases; unmatched junction nucleotides: 5. This CDR3 comprises 16 residues. The germline gives CDR1 SGHAT, CDR2 FQNNGV. The DNA for the CDR3 is TGTGCCAGCAGCCCGGGACAGGCCACCTATAATTCACCCCTCCACTTT. The encoded protein is CASSPGQATYNSPLHF.

This chain connects TRBV27 to TRBJ2-2; D remains unclear. CDR3 length equals 14 residues. Germline V gene sequence: CDR1 MNHEY, CDR2 SMNVEV (reference sequence). V gave up 5 bases and J gave up 4 bases, with 11 bases separating them. This CDR3 is CASSAGQITGELFF. CDR3 DNA sequence: TGTGCCAGCAGTGCCGGGCAGATCACCGGGGAGCTGTTTTTT.

The rearrangement links TRBV6-5 to TRBJ1-2; D possibly corresponds to TRBD1 (5 bases). The germline CDR1 and CDR2 sequences are MNHEY and SVGAGI. With 5 bases removed from V and 4 bases from J, the gap between germline ends came to 5 bases. This CDR3 comprises 11 residues. CDR3 amino acids: CASSDSYGYTF. CDR3 DNA: TGTGCCAGCAGTGACAGCTATGGCTACACCTTC.

J is TRBJ2-7 and V is TRBV5-4; TRBD2 might be the D (5 bases). Trimming left V 9 bases short and J 1 base short, with 11 bases between. CDR1 is SGHNT and CDR2 is YYREEE in the germline V gene (reference sequence). CDR3 size: 12 residues. CDR3 DNA: TGTGCCATTCACGGGGATTCCTACGAGCAGTACTTC. Its translation is CAIHGDSYEQYF.

The chain is built from TRBV7-8 and TRBJ2-7; no firm D call. Germline values: CDR1 SGHVS, CDR2 FQNEAQ. This CDR3 is built from 15 residues. The V and J ends lost 6 bases and 1 base respectively, with 16 bases between them. The CDR3 loop is CASRRMFRGSYEQYF. Written as DNA, the CDR3 is TGTGCCAGCAGGAGGATGTTTAGAGGTTCCTACGAGCAGTACTTC.

The rearrangement joins TRBV28 to TRBJ1-1; D ambiguous. CDR3 length: 13 residues. Germline CDR1 is MDHEN and CDR2 is SYDVKM. Between the trimmed V and J ends, which lost 7 bases and 3 bases, there was a span of 12 bases. CDR3 bases: TGTGCCAGCACCAACCTGCGGGACACTGAAGCTTTCTTT. This translates into CASTNLRDTEAFF.